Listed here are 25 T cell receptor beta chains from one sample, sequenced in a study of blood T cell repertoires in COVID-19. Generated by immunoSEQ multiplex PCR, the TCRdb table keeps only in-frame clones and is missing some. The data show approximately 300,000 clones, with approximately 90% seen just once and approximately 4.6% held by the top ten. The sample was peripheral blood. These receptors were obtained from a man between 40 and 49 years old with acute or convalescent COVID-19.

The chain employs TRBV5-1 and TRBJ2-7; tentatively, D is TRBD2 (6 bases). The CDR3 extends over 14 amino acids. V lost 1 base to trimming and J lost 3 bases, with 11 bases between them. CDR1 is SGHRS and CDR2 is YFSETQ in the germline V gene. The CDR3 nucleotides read TGCGCCAGCAGCTTGATCGGGGGAAACTACGAGCAGTACTTC. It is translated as CASSLIGGNYEQYF.

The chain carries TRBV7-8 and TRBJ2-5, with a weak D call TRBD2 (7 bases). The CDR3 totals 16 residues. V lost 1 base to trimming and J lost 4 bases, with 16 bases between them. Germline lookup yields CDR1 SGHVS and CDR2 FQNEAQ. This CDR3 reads CASSLGGGGARETQYF. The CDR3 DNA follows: TGTGCCAGCAGCTTAGGAGGTGGGGGGGCCCGAGAGACCCAGTACTTC.

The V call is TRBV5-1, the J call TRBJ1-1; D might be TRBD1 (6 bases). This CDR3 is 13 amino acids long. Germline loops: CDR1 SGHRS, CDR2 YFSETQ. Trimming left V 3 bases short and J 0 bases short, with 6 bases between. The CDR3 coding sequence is TGCGCCAGCAGCTGGACAGTGAACACTGAAGCTTTCTTT. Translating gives CASSWTVNTEAFF.

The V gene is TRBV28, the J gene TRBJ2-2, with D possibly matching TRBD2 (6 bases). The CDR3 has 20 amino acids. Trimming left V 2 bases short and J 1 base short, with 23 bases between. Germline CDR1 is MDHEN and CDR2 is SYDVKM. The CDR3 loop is CASSLGIRGRLRRNTGELFF. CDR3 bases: TGTGCCAGCAGTTTAGGAATTCGGGGGAGGTTAAGACGGAACACCGGGGAGCTGTTTTTT.

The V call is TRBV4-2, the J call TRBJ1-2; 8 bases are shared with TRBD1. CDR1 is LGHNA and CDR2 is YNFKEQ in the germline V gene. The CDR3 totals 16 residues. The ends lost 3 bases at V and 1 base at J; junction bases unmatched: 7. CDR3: CASSQNTGGGNYGYTF. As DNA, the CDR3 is TGTGCCAGCAGCCAGAACACAGGGGGGGGTAACTATGGCTACACCTTC.

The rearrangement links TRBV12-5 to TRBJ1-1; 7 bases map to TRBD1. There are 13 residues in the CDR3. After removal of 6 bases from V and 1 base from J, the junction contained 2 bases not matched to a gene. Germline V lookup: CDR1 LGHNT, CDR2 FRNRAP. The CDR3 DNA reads TGTGCTAGTGGAAGACAGGGGAACACTGAAGCTTTCTTT. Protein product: CASGRQGNTEAFF.

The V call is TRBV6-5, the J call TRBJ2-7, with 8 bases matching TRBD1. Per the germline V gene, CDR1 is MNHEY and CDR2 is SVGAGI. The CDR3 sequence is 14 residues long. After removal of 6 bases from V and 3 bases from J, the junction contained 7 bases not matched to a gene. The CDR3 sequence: CASSRGTGGYEQYF. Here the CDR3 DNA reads TGTGCCAGCAGCAGGGGTACAGGGGGCTACGAGCAGTACTTC.

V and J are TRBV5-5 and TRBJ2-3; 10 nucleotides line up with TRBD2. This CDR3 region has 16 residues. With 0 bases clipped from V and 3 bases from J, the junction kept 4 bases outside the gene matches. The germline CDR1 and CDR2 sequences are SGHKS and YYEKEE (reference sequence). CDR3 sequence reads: CASSLGAGGPTDTQYF. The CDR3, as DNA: TGTGCCAGCAGCTTGGGAGCGGGGGGGCCAACAGATACGCAGTATTTT.

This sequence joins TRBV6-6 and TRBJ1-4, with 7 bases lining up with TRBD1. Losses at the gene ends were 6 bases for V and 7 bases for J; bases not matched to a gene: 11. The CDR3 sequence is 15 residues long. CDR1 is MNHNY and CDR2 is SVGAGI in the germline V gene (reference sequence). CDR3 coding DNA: TGTGCCAGCAGCCTCATCGACAGGGTCAGTGAAAAACTGTTTTTT. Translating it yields CASSLIDRVSEKLFF.

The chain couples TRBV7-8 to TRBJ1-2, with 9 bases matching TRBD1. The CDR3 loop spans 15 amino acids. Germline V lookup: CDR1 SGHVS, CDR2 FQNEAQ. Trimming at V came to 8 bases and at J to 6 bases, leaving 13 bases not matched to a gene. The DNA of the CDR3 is TGTGCCAGCTCCATTCTTGGTGGGACAGGGAATGGCTACACCTTC. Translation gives CASSILGGTGNGYTF.

Here the CDR3 reads CATYGGSEQFF. The CDR3 coding sequence is TGTGCCACATACGGTGGGAGTGAGCAGTTCTTC. The gene calls are TRBV27 and TRBJ2-1; maybe TRBD2 (5 bases). V was cut by 10 bases and J by 9 bases, with 13 bases left in between. This CDR3 has 11 amino acids. Looked up from germline, CDR1 is MNHEY and CDR2 is SMNVEV (reference sequence).

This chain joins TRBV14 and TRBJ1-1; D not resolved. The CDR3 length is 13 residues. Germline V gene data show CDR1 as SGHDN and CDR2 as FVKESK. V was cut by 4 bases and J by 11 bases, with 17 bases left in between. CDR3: CASSLTRGGDAFF. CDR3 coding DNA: TGTGCCAGCAGCCTCACCCGGGGAGGTGATGCTTTCTTT.

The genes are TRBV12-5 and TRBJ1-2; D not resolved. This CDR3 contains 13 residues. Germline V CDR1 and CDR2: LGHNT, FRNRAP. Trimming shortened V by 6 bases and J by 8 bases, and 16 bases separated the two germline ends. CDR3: CASGLKREMGYTF. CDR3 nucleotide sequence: TGTGCTAGTGGACTCAAACGGGAAATGGGCTACACCTTC.

The CDR3 region has the DNA TGTGCCAGCAGCATGTTAGGACTAGCGGGGGCCAAAAACATTCAGTACTTC. This encodes CASSMLGLAGAKNIQYF. The J gene is TRBJ2-4, the V gene TRBV2, with 12 bases lining up with TRBD2. This CDR3 is built from 17 residues. The germline V gene has CDR1 SNHLY and CDR2 FYNNEI. The V and J ends lost 6 bases and 1 base, in that order; junction bases with no gene match: 7.

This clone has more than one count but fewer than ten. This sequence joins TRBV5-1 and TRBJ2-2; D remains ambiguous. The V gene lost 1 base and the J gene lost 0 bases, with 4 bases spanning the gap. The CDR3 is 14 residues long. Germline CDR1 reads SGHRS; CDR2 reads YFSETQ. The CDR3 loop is CASSLLPNTGELFF. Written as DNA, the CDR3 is TGCGCCAGCAGCTTGCTCCCGAACACCGGGGAGCTGTTTTTT.

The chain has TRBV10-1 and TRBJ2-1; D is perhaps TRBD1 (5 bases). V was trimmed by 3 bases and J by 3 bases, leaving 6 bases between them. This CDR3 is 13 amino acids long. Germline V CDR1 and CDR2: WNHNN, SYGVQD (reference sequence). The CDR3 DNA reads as TGCGCCAGCAGTGACGGACACTACAATGAGCAGTTCTTC. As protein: CASSDGHYNEQFF.

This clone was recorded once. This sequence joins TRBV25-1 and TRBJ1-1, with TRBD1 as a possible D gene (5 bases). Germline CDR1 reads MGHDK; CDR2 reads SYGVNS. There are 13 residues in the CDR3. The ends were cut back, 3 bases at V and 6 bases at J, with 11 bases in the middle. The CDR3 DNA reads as TGTGCCAGCAGTGAGGTGGTAGGGGCTGAAGCTTTCTTT. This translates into CASSEVVGAEAFF.

This chain's CDR3 is CSASSGQVNQPQHF. CDR3 DNA: TGCAGTGCTAGTTCCGGACAGGTTAATCAGCCCCAGCATTTT. V gene TRBV20-1 combines with J gene TRBJ1-5; TRBD1 matches 7 bases. This CDR3 is 14 amino acids long. V trimming: 3 bases; J trimming: 4 bases; junction bases outside the gene matches: 6. Per the germline V gene, CDR1 is DFQATT and CDR2 is SNEGSKA (reference sequence).

This CDR3 is CASSLRGDEQFF. The CDR3 DNA follows: TGTGCCAGCAGCTTAAGGGGCGATGAGCAGTTCTTC. The chain combines TRBV7-8 with TRBJ2-1, with TRBD1 as a possible D gene (5 bases). The V end was cut by 2 bases, the J end by 8 bases, with 7 bases between. The CDR3 loop spans 12 amino acids. Germline V lookup: CDR1 SGHVS, CDR2 FQNEAQ.

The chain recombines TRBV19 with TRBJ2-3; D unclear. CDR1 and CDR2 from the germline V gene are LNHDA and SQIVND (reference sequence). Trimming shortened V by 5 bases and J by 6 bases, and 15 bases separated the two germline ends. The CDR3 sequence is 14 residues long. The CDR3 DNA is TGTGCCAGTAGTCGGTCCTGGGCTGGCGATACGCAGTATTTT. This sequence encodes CASSRSWAGDTQYF. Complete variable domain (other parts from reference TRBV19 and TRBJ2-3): DGGITQSPKYLFRKEGQNVTLSCEQNLNHDAMYWYRQDPGQGLRLIYYSQIVNDFQKGDIAEGYSVSREKKESFPLTVTSAQKNPTAFYLCASSRSWAGDTQYFGPGTRLTVL.

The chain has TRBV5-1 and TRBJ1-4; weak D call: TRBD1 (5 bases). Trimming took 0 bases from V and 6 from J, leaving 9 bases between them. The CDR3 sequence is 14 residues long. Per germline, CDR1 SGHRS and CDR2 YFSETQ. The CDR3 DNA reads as TGCGCCAGCAGCTTGGAAGGGGCTGATGAAAAACTGTTTTTT. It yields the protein CASSLEGADEKLFF. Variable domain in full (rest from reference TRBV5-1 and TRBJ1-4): KAGVTQTPRYLIKTRGQQVTLSCSPISGHRSVSWYQQTPGQGLQFLFEYFSETQRNKGNFPGRFSGRQFSNSRSEMNVSTLELGDSALYLCASSLEGADEKLFFGSGTQLSVL.

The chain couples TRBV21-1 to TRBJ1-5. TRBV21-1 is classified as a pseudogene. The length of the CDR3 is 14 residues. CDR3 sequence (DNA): TGTGCCAGCCGGGGGGGGCTTAGCAATCAGCCCCAGCATTTT. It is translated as CASRGGLSNQPQHF.

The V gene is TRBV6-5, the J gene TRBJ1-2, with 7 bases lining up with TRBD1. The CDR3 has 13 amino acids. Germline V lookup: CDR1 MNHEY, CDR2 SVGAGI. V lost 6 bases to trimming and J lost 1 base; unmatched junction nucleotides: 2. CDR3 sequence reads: CASRTGFNYGYTF. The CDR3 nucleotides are TGTGCCAGCAGGACAGGGTTTAACTATGGCTACACCTTC.

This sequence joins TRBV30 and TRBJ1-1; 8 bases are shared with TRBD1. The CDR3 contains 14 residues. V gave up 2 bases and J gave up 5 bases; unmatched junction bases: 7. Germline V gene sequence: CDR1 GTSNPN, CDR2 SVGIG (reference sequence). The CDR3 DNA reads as TGTGCCTGGAGTTCAGGGGGCGCGTGGACTGAAGCTTTCTTT. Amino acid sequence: CAWSSGGAWTEAFF.

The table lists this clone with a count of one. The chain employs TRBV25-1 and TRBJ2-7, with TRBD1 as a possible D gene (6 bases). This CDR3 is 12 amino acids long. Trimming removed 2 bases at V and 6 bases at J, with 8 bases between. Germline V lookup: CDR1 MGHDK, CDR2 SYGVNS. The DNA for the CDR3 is TGTGCCAGCAGTGAAAGCAGGGGCGAGCAGTACTTC. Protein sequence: CASSESRGEQYF.